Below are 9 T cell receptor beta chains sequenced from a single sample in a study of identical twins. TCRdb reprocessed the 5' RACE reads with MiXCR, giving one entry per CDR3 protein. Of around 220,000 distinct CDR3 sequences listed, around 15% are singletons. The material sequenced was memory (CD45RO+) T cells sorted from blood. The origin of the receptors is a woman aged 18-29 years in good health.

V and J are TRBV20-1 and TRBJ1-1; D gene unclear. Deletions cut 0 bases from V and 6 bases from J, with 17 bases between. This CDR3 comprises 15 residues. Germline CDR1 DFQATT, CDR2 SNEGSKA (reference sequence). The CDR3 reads CSARDLFTVDAEAFF. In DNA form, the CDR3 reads TGCAGTGCTAGAGATCTGTTCACAGTGGACGCTGAAGCTTTCTTT.

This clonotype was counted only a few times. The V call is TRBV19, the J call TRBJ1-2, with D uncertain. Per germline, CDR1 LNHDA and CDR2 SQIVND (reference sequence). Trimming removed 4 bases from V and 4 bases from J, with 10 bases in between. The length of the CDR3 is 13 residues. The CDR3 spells CASSRREGYGYTF. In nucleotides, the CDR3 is TGTGCCAGTAGTAGGAGGGAGGGCTATGGCTACACCTTC.

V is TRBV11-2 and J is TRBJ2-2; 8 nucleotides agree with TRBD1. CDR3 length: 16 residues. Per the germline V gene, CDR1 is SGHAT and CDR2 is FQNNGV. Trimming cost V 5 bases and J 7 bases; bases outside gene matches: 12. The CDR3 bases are TGTGCCAGCAGCCCAAGACAGGGGATGTACATCGGGGAGCTGTTTTTT. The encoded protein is CASSPRQGMYIGELFF.

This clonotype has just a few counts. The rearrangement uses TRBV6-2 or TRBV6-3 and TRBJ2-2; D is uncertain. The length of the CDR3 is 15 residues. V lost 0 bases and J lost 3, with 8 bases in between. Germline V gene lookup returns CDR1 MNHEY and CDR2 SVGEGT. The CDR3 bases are TGTGCCAGCAGTTACTCGATGGGTTACACCGGGGAGCTGTTTTTT. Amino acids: CASSYSMGYTGELFF.

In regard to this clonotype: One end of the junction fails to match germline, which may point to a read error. The CDR3 nucleotides are TGTGCTAGCAGTGGGGGGTTCGAGGCAGATACGCAGTATTTT. Amino acids: CASSGGFEADTQYF. The chain joins TRBV7-7 to TRBJ2-3; a possible D gene is TRBD2 (6 bases). CDR1 is SSHAT and CDR2 is FNYEAQ in the germline V gene (reference sequence). This CDR3 has 14 amino acids.

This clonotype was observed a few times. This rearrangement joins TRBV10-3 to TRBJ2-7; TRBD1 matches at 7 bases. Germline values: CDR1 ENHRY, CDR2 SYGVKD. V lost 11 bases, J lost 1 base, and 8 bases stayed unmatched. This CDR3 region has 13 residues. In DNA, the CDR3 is TGTGCCTCTACCGGGACAGAGTCCTACGAGCAGTACTTC. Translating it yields CASTGTESYEQYF.

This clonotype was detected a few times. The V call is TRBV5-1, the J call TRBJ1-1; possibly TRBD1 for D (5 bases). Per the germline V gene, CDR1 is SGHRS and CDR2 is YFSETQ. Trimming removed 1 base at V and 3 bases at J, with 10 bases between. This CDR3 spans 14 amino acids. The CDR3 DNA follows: TGCGCCAGCAGCTTGCAGGGCCGGGACACTGAAGCTTTCTTT. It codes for CASSLQGRDTEAFF. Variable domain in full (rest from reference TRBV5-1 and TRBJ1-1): KAGVTQTPRYLIKTRGQQVTLSCSPISGHRSVSWYQQTPGQGLQFLFEYFSETQRNKGNFPGRFSGRQFSNSRSEMNVSTLELGDSALYLCASSLQGRDTEAFFGQGTRLTVV.

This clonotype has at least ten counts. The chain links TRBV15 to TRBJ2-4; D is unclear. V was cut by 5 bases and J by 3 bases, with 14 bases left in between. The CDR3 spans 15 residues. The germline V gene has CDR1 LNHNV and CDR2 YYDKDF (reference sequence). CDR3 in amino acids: CATSLGRNHKNIQYF. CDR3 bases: TGTGCCACCAGCCTAGGCAGGAATCACAAAAACATTCAGTACTTC.

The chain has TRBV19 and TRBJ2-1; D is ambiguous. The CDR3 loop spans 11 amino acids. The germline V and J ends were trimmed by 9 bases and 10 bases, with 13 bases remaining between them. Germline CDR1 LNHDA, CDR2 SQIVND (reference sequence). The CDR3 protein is CARQTGLEQFF. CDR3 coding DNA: TGTGCCAGGCAGACCGGGCTCGAGCAGTTCTTC. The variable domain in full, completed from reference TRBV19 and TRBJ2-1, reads DGGITQSPKYLFRKEGQNVTLSCEQNLNHDAMYWYRQDPGQGLRLIYYSQIVNDFQKGDIAEGYSVSREKKESFPLTVTSAQKNPTAFYLCARQTGLEQFFGPGTRLTVL.